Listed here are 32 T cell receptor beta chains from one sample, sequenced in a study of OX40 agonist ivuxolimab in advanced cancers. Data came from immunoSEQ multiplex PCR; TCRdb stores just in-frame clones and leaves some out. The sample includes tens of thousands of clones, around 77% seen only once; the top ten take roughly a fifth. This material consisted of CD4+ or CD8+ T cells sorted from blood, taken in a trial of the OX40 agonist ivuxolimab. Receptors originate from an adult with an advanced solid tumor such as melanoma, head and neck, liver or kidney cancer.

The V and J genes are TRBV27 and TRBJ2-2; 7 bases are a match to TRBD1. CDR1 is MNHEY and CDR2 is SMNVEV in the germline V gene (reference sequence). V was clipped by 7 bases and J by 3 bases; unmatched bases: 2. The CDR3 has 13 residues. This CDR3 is CASKTGYTGELFF. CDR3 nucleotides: TGTGCCAGCAAGACAGGGTACACCGGGGAGCTGTTTTTT.

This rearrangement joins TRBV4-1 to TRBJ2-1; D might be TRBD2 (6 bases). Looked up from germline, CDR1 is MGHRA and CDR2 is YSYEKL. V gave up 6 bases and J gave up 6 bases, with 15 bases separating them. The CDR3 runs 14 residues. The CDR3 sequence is CASRPHGTSNEQFF. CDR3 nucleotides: TGCGCCAGCAGGCCTCACGGGACTTCCAATGAGCAGTTCTTC.

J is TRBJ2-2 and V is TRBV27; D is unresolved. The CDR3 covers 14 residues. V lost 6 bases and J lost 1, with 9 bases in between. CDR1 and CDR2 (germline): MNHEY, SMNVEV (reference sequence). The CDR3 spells CASSRKRNTGELFF. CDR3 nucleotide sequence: TGTGCCAGCAGCCGAAAACGGAACACCGGGGAGCTGTTTTTT.

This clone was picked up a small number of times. The CDR3 here is CASSRTRDSGNTIYF. CDR3 bases: TGCGCCAGCAGCCGAACCAGAGACTCTGGAAACACCATATATTTT. This chain links TRBV4-1 with TRBJ1-3, with D unresolved. Germline V gene data show CDR1 as MGHRA and CDR2 as YSYEKL. The CDR3 covers 15 residues. Deletions cut 4 bases from V and 0 bases from J, with 10 bases between.

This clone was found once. In DNA form, the CDR3 reads TGTGCCAGCAGCTTGGATAGCAACACTGAAGCTTTCTTT. Its translation: CASSLDSNTEAFF. The chain joins TRBV5-6 to TRBJ1-1; D remains ambiguous. The V gene's germline CDR1 is SGHDT and CDR2 YYEEEE. This CDR3 is built from 13 residues. The V and J ends lost 0 bases and 2 bases respectively, with 5 bases between them.

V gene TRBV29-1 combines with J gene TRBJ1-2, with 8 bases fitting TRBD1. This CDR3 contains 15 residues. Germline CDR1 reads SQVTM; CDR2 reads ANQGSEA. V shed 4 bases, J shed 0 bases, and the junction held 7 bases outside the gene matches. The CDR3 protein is CSVVGTGGSNYGYTF. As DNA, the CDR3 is TGCAGCGTTGTGGGGACAGGAGGTTCTAACTATGGCTACACCTTC.

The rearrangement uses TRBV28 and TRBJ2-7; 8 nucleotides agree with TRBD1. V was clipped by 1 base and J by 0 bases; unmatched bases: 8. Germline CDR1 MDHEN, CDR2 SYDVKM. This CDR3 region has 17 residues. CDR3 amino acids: CASSLSFGGQASYEQYF. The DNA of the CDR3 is TGTGCCAGCAGTTTATCGTTTGGGGGACAGGCCTCCTACGAGCAGTACTTC. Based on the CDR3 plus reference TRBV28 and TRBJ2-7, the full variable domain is DVKVTQSSRYLVKRTGEKVFLECVQDMDHENMFWYRQDPGLGLRLIYFSYDVKMKEKGDIPEGYSVSREKKERFSLILESASTNQTSMYLCASSLSFGGQASYEQYFGPGTRLTVT.

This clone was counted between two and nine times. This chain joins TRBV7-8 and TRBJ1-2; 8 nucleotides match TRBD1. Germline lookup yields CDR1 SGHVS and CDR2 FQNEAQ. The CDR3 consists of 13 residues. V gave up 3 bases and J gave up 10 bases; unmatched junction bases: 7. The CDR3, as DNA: TGTGCCAGCAGCTTTGGACAGGGTATCGACTACACCTTC. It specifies CASSFGQGIDYTF.

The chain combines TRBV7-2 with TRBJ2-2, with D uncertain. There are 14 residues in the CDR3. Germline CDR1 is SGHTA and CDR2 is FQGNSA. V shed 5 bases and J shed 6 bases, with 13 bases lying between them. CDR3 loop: CASSPPLGSGELFF. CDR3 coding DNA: TGTGCCAGCAGCCCCCCCCTGGGTTCCGGGGAGCTGTTTTTT. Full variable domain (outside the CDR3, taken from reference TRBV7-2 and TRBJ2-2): GAGVSQSPSNKVTEKGKDVELRCDPISGHTALYWYRQSLGQGLEFLIYFQGNSAPDKSGLPSDRFSAERTGGSVSTLTIQRTQQEDSAVYLCASSPPLGSGELFFGEGSRLTVL.

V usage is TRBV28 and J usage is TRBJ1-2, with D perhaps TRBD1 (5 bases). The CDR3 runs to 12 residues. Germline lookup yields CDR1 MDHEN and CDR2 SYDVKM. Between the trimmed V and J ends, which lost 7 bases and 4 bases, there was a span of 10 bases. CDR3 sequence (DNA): TGTGCCAGCACCCTAGGGGCCTATGGCTACACCTTC. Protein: CASTLGAYGYTF.

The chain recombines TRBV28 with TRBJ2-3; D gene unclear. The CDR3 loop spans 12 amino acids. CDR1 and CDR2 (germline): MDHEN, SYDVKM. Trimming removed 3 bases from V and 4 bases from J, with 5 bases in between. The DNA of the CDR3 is TGTGCCAGCAGTTTGGGATCAGATACGCAGTATTTT. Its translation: CASSLGSDTQYF.

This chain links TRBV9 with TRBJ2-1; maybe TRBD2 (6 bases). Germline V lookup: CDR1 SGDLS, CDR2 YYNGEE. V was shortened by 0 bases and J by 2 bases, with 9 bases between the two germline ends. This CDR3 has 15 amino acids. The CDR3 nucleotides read TGTGCCAGCAGCGTAGCGTCTAGCGCCTACAATGAGCAGTTCTTC. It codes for CASSVASSAYNEQFF.

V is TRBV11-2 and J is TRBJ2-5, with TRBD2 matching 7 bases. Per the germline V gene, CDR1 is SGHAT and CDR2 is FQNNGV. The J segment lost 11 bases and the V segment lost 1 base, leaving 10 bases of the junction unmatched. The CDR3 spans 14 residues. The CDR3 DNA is TGTGCCAGCAGCTTAGTGGGGGGGTCGGGAGAGCAGTACTTC. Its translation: CASSLVGGSGEQYF.

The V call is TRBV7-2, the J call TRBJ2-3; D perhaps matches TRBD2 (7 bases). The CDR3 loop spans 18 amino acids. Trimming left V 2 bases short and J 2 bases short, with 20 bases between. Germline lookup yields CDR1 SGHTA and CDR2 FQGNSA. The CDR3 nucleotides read TGTGCCAGCAGCTTAACCCCCAGGGGCGGGGGATTCACAGATACGCAGTATTTT. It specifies CASSLTPRGGGFTDTQYF.

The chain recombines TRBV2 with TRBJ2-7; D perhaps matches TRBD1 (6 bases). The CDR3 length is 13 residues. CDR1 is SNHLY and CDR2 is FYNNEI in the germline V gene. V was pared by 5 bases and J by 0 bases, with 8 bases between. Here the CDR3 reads CASSWTASYEQYF. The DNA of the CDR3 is TGTGCCAGCAGTTGGACAGCCTCCTACGAGCAGTACTTC.

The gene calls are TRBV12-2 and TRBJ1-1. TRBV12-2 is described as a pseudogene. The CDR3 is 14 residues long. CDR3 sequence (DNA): TGTGCAAGTCGCTTCGGGATTATGAACACTGAAGCTTTCTTT. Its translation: CASRFGIMNTEAFF.

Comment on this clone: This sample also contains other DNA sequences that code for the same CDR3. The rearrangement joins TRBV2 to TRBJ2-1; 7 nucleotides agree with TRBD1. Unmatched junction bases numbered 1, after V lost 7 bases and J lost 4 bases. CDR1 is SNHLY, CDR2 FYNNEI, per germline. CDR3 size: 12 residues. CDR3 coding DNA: TGTGCCAGCACGGACAGGTACAATGAGCAGTTCTTC. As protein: CASTDRYNEQFF. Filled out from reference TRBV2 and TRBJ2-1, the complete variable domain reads EPEVTQTPSHQVTQMGQEVILRCVPISNHLYFYWYRQILGQKVEFLVSFYNNEISEKSEIFDDQFSVERPDGSNFTLKIRSTKLEDSAMYFCASTDRYNEQFFGPGTRLTVL.

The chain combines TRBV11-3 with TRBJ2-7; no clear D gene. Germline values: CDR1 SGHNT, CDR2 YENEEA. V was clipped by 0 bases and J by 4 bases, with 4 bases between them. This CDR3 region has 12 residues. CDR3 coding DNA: TGTGCCAGCAGCTTAGATGGGTACGAGCAGTACTTC. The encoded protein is CASSLDGYEQYF.

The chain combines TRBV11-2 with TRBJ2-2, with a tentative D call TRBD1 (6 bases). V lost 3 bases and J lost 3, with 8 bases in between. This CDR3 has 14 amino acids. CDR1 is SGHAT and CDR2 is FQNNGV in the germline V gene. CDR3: CASSFYRDTGELFF. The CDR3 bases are TGTGCCAGCAGCTTTTACAGGGACACCGGGGAGCTGTTTTTT.

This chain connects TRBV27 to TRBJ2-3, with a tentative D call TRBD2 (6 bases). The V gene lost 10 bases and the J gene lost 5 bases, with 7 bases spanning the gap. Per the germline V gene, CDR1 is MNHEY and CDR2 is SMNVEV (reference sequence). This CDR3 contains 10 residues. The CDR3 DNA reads TGTGCCACCGGGAGAGATACGCAGTATTTT. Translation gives CATGRDTQYF.

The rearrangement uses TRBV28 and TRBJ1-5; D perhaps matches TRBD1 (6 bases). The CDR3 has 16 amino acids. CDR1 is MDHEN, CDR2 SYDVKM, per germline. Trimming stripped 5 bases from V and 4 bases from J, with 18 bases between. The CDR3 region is CASSTLVDSLNQPQHF. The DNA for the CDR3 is TGTGCCAGCAGTACATTAGTGGACAGTCTAAATCAGCCCCAGCATTTT.

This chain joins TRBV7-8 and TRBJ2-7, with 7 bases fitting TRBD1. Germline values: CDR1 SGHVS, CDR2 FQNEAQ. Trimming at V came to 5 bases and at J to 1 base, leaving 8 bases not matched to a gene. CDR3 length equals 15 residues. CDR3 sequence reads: CASSGSGTASYEQYF. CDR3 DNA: TGTGCCAGCAGCGGATCCGGGACAGCGTCCTACGAGCAGTACTTC.

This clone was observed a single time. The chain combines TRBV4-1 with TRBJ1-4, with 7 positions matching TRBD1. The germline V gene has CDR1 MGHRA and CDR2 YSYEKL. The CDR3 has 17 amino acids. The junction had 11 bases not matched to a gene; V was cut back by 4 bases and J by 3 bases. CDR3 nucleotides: TGCGCCAGCAGCCCCTTGGGGCAGGGGGTCGCTAATGAAAAACTGTTTTTT. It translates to CASSPLGQGVANEKLFF.

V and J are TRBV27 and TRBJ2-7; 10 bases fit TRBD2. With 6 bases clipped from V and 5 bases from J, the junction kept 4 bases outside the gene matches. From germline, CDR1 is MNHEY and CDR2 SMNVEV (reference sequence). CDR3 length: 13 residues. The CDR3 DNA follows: TGTGCCAGCAGCTTAGCGGGGGGCCACGAGCAGTACTTC. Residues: CASSLAGGHEQYF.

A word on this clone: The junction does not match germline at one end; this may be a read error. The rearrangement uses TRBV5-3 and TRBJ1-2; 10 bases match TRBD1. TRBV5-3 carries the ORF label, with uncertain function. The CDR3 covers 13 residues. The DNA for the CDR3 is TGTGCCAGCAGCTCCGGGACAGGGGATGGCTACACCTTC. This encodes CASSSGTGDGYTF.

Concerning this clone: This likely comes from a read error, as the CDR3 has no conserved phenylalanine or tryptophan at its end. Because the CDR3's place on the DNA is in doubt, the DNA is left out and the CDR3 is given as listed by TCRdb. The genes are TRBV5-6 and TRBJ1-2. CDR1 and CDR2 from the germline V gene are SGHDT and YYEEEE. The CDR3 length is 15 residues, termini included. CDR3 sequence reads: CASSLVGTLLGRLHL.

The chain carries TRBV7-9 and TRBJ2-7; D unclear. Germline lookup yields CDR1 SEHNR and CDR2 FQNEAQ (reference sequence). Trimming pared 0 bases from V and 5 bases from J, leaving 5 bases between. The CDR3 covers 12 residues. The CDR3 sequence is CASSLARNEQYF. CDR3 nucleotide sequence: TGTGCCAGCAGCTTAGCGCGCAACGAGCAGTACTTC.

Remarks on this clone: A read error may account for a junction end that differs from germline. The CDR3: CASSEDSSGANVLTF. The CDR3 DNA sequence: TGTGCCAGCAGCGAAGACAGCTCTGGGGCCAACGTCCTGACTTTC. V gene TRBV6-1 combines with J gene TRBJ2-6; D possibly corresponds to TRBD1 (5 bases). The CDR3 is 15 residues long. Germline lookup yields CDR1 MNHNS and CDR2 SASEGT.

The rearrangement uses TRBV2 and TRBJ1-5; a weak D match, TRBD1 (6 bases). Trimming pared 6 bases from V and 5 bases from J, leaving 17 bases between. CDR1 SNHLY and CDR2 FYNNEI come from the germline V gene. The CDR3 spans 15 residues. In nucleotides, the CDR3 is TGTGCCAGCAGAGACGCACAGGGTGGGCATCAGCCCCAGCATTTT. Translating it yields CASRDAQGGHQPQHF. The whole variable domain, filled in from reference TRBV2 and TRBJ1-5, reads EPEVTQTPSHQVTQMGQEVILRCVPISNHLYFYWYRQILGQKVEFLVSFYNNEISEKSEIFDDQFSVERPDGSNFTLKIRSTKLEDSAMYFCASRDAQGGHQPQHFGDGTRLSIL.

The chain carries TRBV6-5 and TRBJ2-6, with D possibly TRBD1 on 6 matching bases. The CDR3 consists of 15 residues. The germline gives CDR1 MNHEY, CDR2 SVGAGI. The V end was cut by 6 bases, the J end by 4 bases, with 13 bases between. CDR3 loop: CASSYRDPGANVLTF. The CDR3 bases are TGTGCCAGCAGCTACAGGGATCCCGGGGCCAACGTCCTGACTTTC.

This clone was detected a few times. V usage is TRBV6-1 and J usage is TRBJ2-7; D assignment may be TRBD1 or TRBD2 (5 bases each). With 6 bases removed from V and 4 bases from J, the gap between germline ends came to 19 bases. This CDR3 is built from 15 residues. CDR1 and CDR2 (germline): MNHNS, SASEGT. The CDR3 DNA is TGTGCCAGCAGCGATACCGGGACCGCCGGGTACGAGCAGTACTTC. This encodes CASSDTGTAGYEQYF.

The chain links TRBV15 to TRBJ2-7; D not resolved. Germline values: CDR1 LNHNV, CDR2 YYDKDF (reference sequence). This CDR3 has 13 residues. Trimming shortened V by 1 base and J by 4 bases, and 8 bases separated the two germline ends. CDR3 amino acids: CATSRGDFYEQYF. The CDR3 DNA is TGTGCCACCAGCAGAGGGGATTTTTACGAGCAGTACTTC.